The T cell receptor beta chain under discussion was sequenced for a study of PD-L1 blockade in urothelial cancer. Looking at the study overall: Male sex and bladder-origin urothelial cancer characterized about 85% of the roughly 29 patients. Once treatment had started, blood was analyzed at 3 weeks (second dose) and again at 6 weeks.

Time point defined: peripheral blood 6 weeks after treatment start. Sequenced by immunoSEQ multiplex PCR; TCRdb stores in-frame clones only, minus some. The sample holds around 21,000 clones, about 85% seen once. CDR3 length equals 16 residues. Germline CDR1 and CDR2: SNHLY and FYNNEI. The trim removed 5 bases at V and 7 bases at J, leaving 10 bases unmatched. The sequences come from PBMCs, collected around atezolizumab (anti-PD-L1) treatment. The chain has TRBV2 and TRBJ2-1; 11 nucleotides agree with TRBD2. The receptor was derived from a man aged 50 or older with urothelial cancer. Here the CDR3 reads CASSKGLAGGLNEQFF. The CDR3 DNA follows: TGTGCCAGCAGTAAAGGACTAGCGGGCGGTCTTAATGAGCAGTTCTTC.